The 32 T cell receptor beta chains reported below all come from one sample, sequenced in a study of T cells in Graves' hyperthyroidism and ophthalmopathy. The TCR beta CDR3 regions underwent amplification using RNA transcripts as the source. HTBI primers drove first-round RT-PCR of the TCR CDR3. TCRdb itself ran the multiplex PCR reads through MiXCR, one entry per CDR3 protein. In the table there are a few hundred thousand distinct CDR3 sequences, roughly 15% of which are singletons. The material sequenced was blood. The receptor source for this set is a woman between 18 and 29 years old with Graves' hyperthyroidism.

This clonotype was seen a few times. V is TRBV7-2 and J is TRBJ1-4; weak D call: TRBD1 (5 bases). Germline loops: CDR1 SGHTA, CDR2 FQGNSA. The length of the CDR3 is 14 residues. Trimming pared 2 bases from V and 4 bases from J, leaving 8 bases between. CDR3 bases: TGTGCCAGCAGCTTAAGGGGTCTTAATGAAAAACTGTTTTTT. Protein sequence: CASSLRGLNEKLFF. Together with reference TRBV7-2 and TRBJ1-4, the CDR3 gives the full variable domain: GAGVSQSPSNKVTEKGKDVELRCDPISGHTALYWYRQSLGQGLEFLIYFQGNSAPDKSGLPSDRFSAERTGGSVSTLTIQRTQQEDSAVYLCASSLRGLNEKLFFGSGTQLSVL.

The sample holds many counts of this clonotype. The V and J genes are TRBV6-5 and TRBJ1-1, with D possibly matching TRBD1 (5 bases). Trimming removed 4 bases from V and 0 bases from J, with 9 bases in between. CDR3 length: 14 amino acids. Per the germline V gene, CDR1 is MNHEY and CDR2 is SVGAGI. Written as DNA, the CDR3 is TGTGCCAGCAGTTGGGACTTCATGAACACTGAAGCTTTCTTT. Its translation: CASSWDFMNTEAFF.

This chain connects TRBV4-3 to TRBJ1-2; unclear D gene. Germline values: CDR1 LGHNA, CDR2 YSLEER. V shed 2 bases and J shed 2 bases, with 15 bases lying between them. This CDR3 contains 16 residues. In DNA form, the CDR3 reads TGCGCCAGCAGCCAAAACCCGTCGGCGGACAACTATGGCTACACCTTC. Encoded protein: CASSQNPSADNYGYTF.

This clonotype appeared many times. This chain connects TRBV28 to TRBJ2-7; 9 bases match TRBD2. Germline CDR1 is MDHEN and CDR2 is SYDVKM. The CDR3 loop spans 15 amino acids. The ends lost 4 bases at V and 6 bases at J; junction bases unmatched: 10. The CDR3 region has the DNA TGTGCCAGCAGTTCCCCGACTAGCGGCCTTCCCGAGCAGTACTTC. It encodes CASSSPTSGLPEQYF.

This clonotype was detected only a few times. The gene calls are TRBV20-1 and TRBJ2-7, with D unresolved. In germline, CDR1 is DFQATT, CDR2 SNEGSKA (reference sequence). Between the trimmed V and J ends, which lost 5 bases and 6 bases, there was a span of 11 bases. The length of the CDR3 is 11 residues. CDR3 nucleotides: TGCAGTGCTCCCAGAATGGGCGAGCAGTACTTC. This encodes CSAPRMGEQYF.

This clonotype was seen more than once but under ten times. This chain links TRBV15 with TRBJ1-3; the match to TRBD1 covers 7 bases. This CDR3 has 14 residues. CDR1 is LNHNV, CDR2 YYDKDF, per germline (reference sequence). V dropped 5 bases and J dropped 2; count of bases not matched to a gene: 3. The CDR3 spells CATSEDRAGNTIYF. The DNA for the CDR3 is TGTGCCACCAGCGAAGACAGGGCTGGAAACACCATATATTTT.

This chain connects TRBV14 to TRBJ2-2; 13 bases agree with TRBD2. The CDR3 runs 18 residues. The J segment lost 4 bases and the V segment lost 0 bases, leaving 5 bases of the junction unmatched. The V gene's germline CDR1 is SGHDN and CDR2 FVKESK. Here the CDR3 DNA reads TGTGCCAGCAGCCAAGATCCAGGACTAGCGGGAGTCACCGGGGAGCTGTTTTTT. It yields the protein CASSQDPGLAGVTGELFF.

This clonotype was counted many times. V is TRBV11-2 and J is TRBJ2-3; D gene ambiguous. The CDR3 length is 16 residues. The germline CDR1 and CDR2 sequences are SGHAT and FQNNGV. Trimming cost V 0 bases and J 4 bases, with 14 bases left between them. CDR3 DNA: TGTGCCAGCAGCTTAGACCACGAAGGGCGCGCAGATACGCAGTATTTT. Translation: CASSLDHEGRADTQYF.

This clonotype was found many times. The genes are TRBV30 and TRBJ1-4, with unresolved D. The CDR3 has 13 residues. CDR1 and CDR2 (germline): GTSNPN, SVGIG (reference sequence). V was cut by 2 bases and J by 5 bases, with 9 bases left in between. CDR3 residues: CAWSTRPNEKLFF. In DNA form, the CDR3 reads TGTGCCTGGAGTACCCGGCCGAATGAAAAACTGTTTTTT.

The V call is TRBV9, the J call TRBJ1-1; tentatively, D is TRBD1 (5 bases). CDR3 length equals 17 residues. Germline CDR1 and CDR2: SGDLS and YYNGEE. The V and J ends lost 0 bases and 5 bases respectively, with 20 bases between them. The CDR3, as DNA: TGTGCCAGCAGCGTAGATCCGGGGGGAGGAAGTAGAACTGAAGCTTTCTTT. Translation: CASSVDPGGGSRTEAFF.

This clonotype was found many times. The gene calls are TRBV24-1 and TRBJ2-3, with D perhaps given as TRBD1 or TRBD2 (5 bases each). Germline V gene lookup returns CDR1 KGHDR and CDR2 SFDVKD. V lost 5 bases, J lost 5 bases, and 13 bases lay in between. The CDR3 is made up of 14 amino acids. The CDR3: CATSGDGWKDTQYF. As DNA, the CDR3 is TGTGCCACCAGTGGGGACGGATGGAAAGATACGCAGTATTTT.

This clonotype was picked up a small number of times. At one of its ends the junction is not consistent with the germline gene, which may arise from a read error. This sequence joins TRBV20-1 and TRBJ2-1; TRBD2 agrees at 11 bases. Germline CDR1 is DFQATT and CDR2 is SNEGSKA (reference sequence). The CDR3 loop spans 17 amino acids. The CDR3, as DNA: TGCAGTGCTAGAGATGGGTCCGGGACTAGCGGATACAATAAGCAGTTCTTC. As protein: CSARDGSGTSGYNKQFF.

This clonotype was recorded at least ten times. The rearrangement uses TRBV7-2 and TRBJ1-1; 8 nucleotides align to TRBD1. Germline loops: CDR1 SGHTA, CDR2 FQGNSA. There are 15 residues in the CDR3. V shed 1 base and J 4 bases; nucleotides not matched to a gene: 5. CDR3 loop: CASSLGAGGFTEAFF. The CDR3 DNA reads as TGTGCCAGCAGCTTAGGAGCAGGGGGCTTCACTGAAGCTTTCTTT.

This clonotype was seen at least ten times. The chain carries TRBV12-3 or TRBV12-4 and TRBJ2-7; no firm D call. CDR3 length: 15 amino acids. The V gene lost 6 bases and the J gene lost 0 bases, with 15 bases spanning the gap. CDR3: CASSQAGWSSYEQYF. CDR3 sequence (DNA): TGTGCCAGCAGCCAAGCCGGTTGGAGCTCCTACGAGCAGTACTTC.

Notes on this clonotype: Being one base from a much bigger clone, this may be a read error. The chain uses TRBV10-3 and TRBJ1-4; D is ambiguous. CDR3 length: 13 amino acids. The germline gives CDR1 ENHRY, CDR2 SYGVKD. Trimming stripped 5 bases from V and 5 bases from J, with 9 bases between. CDR3 nucleotides: TGTGCCATCAGTCCCTTTAAGAATGAAAAACTGTTTTTT. It is translated as CAISPFKNEKLFF.

The chain recombines TRBV4-1 with TRBJ2-7, with 11 positions matching TRBD2. From germline, CDR1 is MGHRA and CDR2 YSYEKL. The junction had 10 bases not matched to a gene; V was cut back by 3 bases and J by 3 bases. The CDR3 has 17 amino acids. CDR3 protein: CASSHYPGGLAVYEQYF. The CDR3 region has the DNA TGCGCCAGCAGCCACTACCCAGGGGGACTAGCGGTCTACGAGCAGTACTTC.

This clonotype was counted a few times. The CDR3 DNA sequence: TGTGCCAGCTCACCCGAGGCAAGACATAGCAATCAGCCCCAGCATTTT. It is translated as CASSPEARHSNQPQHF. The chain links TRBV18 to TRBJ1-5, with D unclear. Germline loops: CDR1 KGHSH, CDR2 LQKENI. This CDR3 has 16 amino acids. The V end lost 3 bases, the J end lost 0 bases, and 12 bases lay between the germline ends.

In this sample, this clonotype turned up many times. This rearrangement joins TRBV6-1 to TRBJ2-1; TRBD1 agrees at 9 bases. The trim removed 4 bases at V and 6 bases at J, leaving 4 bases unmatched. The CDR3 spans 14 residues. CDR1 and CDR2 (germline): MNHNS, SASEGT. The CDR3 loop reads CASSGDRAGNEQFF. CDR3 in DNA: TGTGCCAGCAGTGGGGACAGGGCGGGCAATGAGCAGTTCTTC.

The table lists this clonotype with many counts. The CDR3 loop reads CASSGGGLRYGYTF. In nucleotides, the CDR3 is TGTGCCAGCAGTGGGGGGGGGCTGCGGTATGGCTACACCTTC. The chain combines TRBV2 with TRBJ1-2, with a possible D match to TRBD1 (6 bases). V was pared by 4 bases and J by 5 bases, with 14 bases between. The germline CDR1 and CDR2 sequences are SNHLY and FYNNEI. The CDR3 is made up of 14 amino acids.

This chain links TRBV6-6 with TRBJ1-1; a weak D match, TRBD1 (6 bases). The CDR3 is 12 amino acids. Germline V CDR1 and CDR2: MNHNY, SVGAGI (reference sequence). Trimming took 2 bases from V and 5 from J, leaving 6 bases between them. CDR3 sequence reads: CASSYGQTEAFF. In nucleotides, the CDR3 is TGTGCCAGCAGTTACGGACAGACTGAAGCTTTCTTT.

The chain couples TRBV12-3 or TRBV12-4 to TRBJ2-1, with D possibly matching TRBD1 (6 bases). The CDR3 extends over 16 amino acids. V was pared by 1 base and J by 5 bases, with 15 bases between. CDR3 DNA: TGTGCCAGCAGTTTAGTGGGGGCTAATCCCAACAATGAGCAGTTCTTC. This sequence encodes CASSLVGANPNNEQFF.

The chain recombines TRBV7-9 with TRBJ1-2; TRBD1 is a possible D gene (5 bases). The CDR3 contains 13 residues. V shed 3 bases and J shed 5 bases, with 10 bases lying between them. Germline CDR1 reads SEHNR; CDR2 reads FQNEAQ (reference sequence). The CDR3 bases are TGTGCCAGCAGCTTTGAGGGGTTTTATGGCTACACCTTC. Its translation is CASSFEGFYGYTF.

This clonotype was detected many times. The rearrangement links TRBV30 to TRBJ1-2; D not certain. In germline, CDR1 is GTSNPN, CDR2 SVGIG (reference sequence). Trimming pared 0 bases from V and 5 bases from J, leaving 7 bases between. CDR3 length: 12 residues. The CDR3 sequence is CAWSVHGYGYTF. Here the CDR3 DNA reads TGTGCCTGGAGTGTACATGGTTATGGCTACACCTTC.

The V call is TRBV30, the J call TRBJ2-5; D is unclear. V gave up 1 base and J gave up 5 bases, with 5 bases separating them. Germline loops: CDR1 GTSNPN, CDR2 SVGIG (reference sequence). The CDR3 spans 11 residues. The CDR3 DNA follows: TGTGCCTGGAGTGGGCGGGAGACCCAGTACTTC. Amino acid sequence: CAWSGRETQYF.

This clonotype was found many times. The chain carries TRBV2 and TRBJ2-7; D ambiguous. Trimming took off 2 bases at V and 3 bases at J, with 5 bases between the two ends. The CDR3 length is 12 residues. From germline, CDR1 is SNHLY and CDR2 FYNNEI. The CDR3: CASSETFYEQYF. CDR3 bases: TGTGCCAGCAGTGAAACATTCTACGAGCAGTACTTC.

The V call is TRBV20-1, the J call TRBJ1-2; 9 nucleotides agree with TRBD1. The junction had 9 bases not matched to a gene; V was cut back by 0 bases and J by 7 bases. Germline V gives CDR1 DFQATT, CDR2 SNEGSKA (reference sequence). There are 15 residues in the CDR3. CDR3 sequence: CSAREPGQGGLGYTF. Written as DNA, the CDR3 is TGCAGTGCTAGAGAACCGGGACAGGGAGGCCTTGGCTACACCTTC.

This clonotype was detected many times. The chain couples TRBV28 to TRBJ2-7, with a tentative D call TRBD2 (5 bases). V was trimmed by 7 bases and J by 2 bases, leaving 9 bases between them. Germline-derived CDR1 and CDR2 are MDHEN and SYDVKM. CDR3 length: 12 residues. Written as DNA, the CDR3 is TGTGCCAGCAATGAGGGCGCCTACGAGCAGTACTTC. Its protein is CASNEGAYEQYF.

In its sample, this clonotype was seen many times. The rearrangement joins TRBV7-2 to TRBJ2-7; D perhaps matches TRBD1 (5 bases). V was cut by 2 bases and J by 4 bases, with 12 bases left in between. This CDR3 has 14 amino acids. CDR1 is SGHTA and CDR2 is FQGNSA in the germline V gene. DNA of the CDR3: TGTGCCAGCAGCTTATCGGCGGACAAATACGAGCAGTACTTC. Protein: CASSLSADKYEQYF.

This clonotype was found a few times. The rearrangement uses TRBV6-5 and TRBJ2-4; tentative D call: TRBD2 (5 bases). The CDR3 consists of 15 residues. Germline values: CDR1 MNHEY, CDR2 SVGAGI. The V gene lost 2 bases and the J gene lost 5 bases, with 13 bases spanning the gap. CDR3 sequence: CASSYGPAAENIQYF. Written as DNA, the CDR3 is TGTGCCAGCAGTTACGGGCCAGCAGCGGAAAACATTCAGTACTTC.

Ten or more counts support this clonotype. CDR3 region: CASSLDWNNEQFF. As DNA, the CDR3 is TGTGCCAGCAGCTTAGATTGGAACAATGAGCAGTTCTTC. This sequence joins TRBV7-3 and TRBJ2-1; D is undetermined. Germline V lookup: CDR1 SGHTA, CDR2 FQGTGA. Trimming took 2 bases from V and 5 from J, leaving 7 bases between them. The CDR3 is made up of 13 amino acids.

The rearrangement uses TRBV28 and TRBJ2-7; D is uncertain. The germline V gene has CDR1 MDHEN and CDR2 SYDVKM. The CDR3 loop spans 14 amino acids. V lost 2 bases and J 2 bases, leaving 10 bases between the germline ends. DNA for the CDR3: TGTGCCAGCAGTTTAATGGCTCCCACCTACGAGCAGTACTTC. Its translation is CASSLMAPTYEQYF.

This clonotype was counted many times. The J gene is TRBJ2-5, the V gene TRBV20-1, with 9 bases identical to TRBD1. This CDR3 is built from 14 residues. In germline, CDR1 is DFQATT, CDR2 SNEGSKA (reference sequence). Trimming removed 5 bases from V and 4 bases from J; junction bases left unmatched: 8. The CDR3: CSACDRGTGETQYF. In DNA, the CDR3 is TGCAGTGCTTGCGACAGGGGGACCGGAGAGACCCAGTACTTC.